These T cell receptor beta chains were read from a single sample in a study of T cell responses to AZD1222 COVID-19 vaccine. TCRdb's table, derived via immunoSEQ multiplex PCR, lists solely in-frame clones and lacks some. The table shows tens of thousands of clones, with about 90% occurring only once. The sample here was peripheral blood, taken on day 0 of MenACWY control vaccination. Receptors were obtained from an adult in good health. Each CDR3 is given with its conserved first and last residue. A D gene is named only where the DNA matches it firmly. Size is stated for part of the rows, as once, few or many counts, or as a class when the clone is expanded.

J	D	size	V	CDR3	DNA
TRBJ1-3	-	-	TRBV7-2	CASSRQGSGNTIYF	TGTGCCAGCAGCCGCCAGGGGTCTGGAAACACCATATATTTT
TRBJ1-1	-	-	TRBV19	CASSNPGHPEAFF	TGTGCCAGTAGTAACCCGGGACACCCTGAAGCTTTCTTT
TRBJ2-5	-	-	TRBV10-2	CASGPSSVETQYF	TGCGCCAGCGGCCCTTCTAGCGTAGAGACCCAGTACTTC
TRBJ2-5	-	-	TRBV19	CASRDFETQYF	TGTGCCAGCAGGGACTTTGAGACCCAGTACTTC
TRBJ2-5	-	once	TRBV13	CASSAERWDGQETQYF	TGTGCCAGCAGCGCGGAACGATGGGACGGACAAGAGACCCAGTACTTC
TRBJ1-5	TRBD1	once	TRBV10-3	CATNRDRGGQPQHF	TGTGCCACCAACCGGGACAGGGGTGGTCAGCCCCAGCATTTT
TRBJ2-5	-	-	TRBV4-1	CASSQEAAETQYF	TGCGCCAGCAGCCAAGAGGCCGCGGAGACCCAGTACTTC
TRBJ1-5	-	-	TRBV20-1	CSASEGGTDQPQHF	TGCAGTGCTAGTGAAGGGGGGACGGATCAGCCCCAGCATTTT
TRBJ1-3	-	-	TRBV3-1/TRBV3-2	CASSQESGNTIYF	TGTGCCAGCAGCCAAGAGTCTGGAAACACCATATATTTT
TRBJ2-5	-	-	TRBV25-1	CASSTADQETQYF	TGTGCCAGCAGTACGGCGGACCAAGAGACCCAGTACTTC
TRBJ1-1	-	-	TRBV10-3	CAIRTEMNTEAFF	TGTGCCATCCGTACAGAGATGAACACTGAAGCTTTCTTT
TRBJ2-2	TRBD2	-	TRBV10-2	CASSESKGGLAGTGELFF	TGCGCCAGCAGTGAGTCGAAGGGTGGACTAGCGGGCACCGGGGAGCTGTTTTTT
TRBJ1-1	-	-	TRBV5-1	CASSSRGIMNTEAFF	TGCGCCAGCAGCTCGCGGGGAATAATGAACACTGAAGCTTTCTTT
TRBJ1-2	-	-	TRBV3-1/TRBV3-2	CASSSGKSYGYTF	TGTGCCAGCAGCTCCGGTAAATCATATGGCTACACCTTC
TRBJ1-4	TRBD1	-	TRBV5-1	CASETGTGSEKLFF	TGCGCCAGCGAGACCGGGACAGGGAGTGAAAAACTGTTTTTT
TRBJ1-1	-	-	TRBV28	CASSSVSVGNTEAFF	TGTGCCAGCAGTTCCGTCAGCGTCGGGAACACTGAAGCTTTCTTT
TRBJ2-1	-	-	TRBV11-2	CASSLAGGLNEQFF	TGTGCCAGCAGCTTAGCCGGGGGTCTAAATGAGCAGTTCTTC